This entry concerns a single TCR beta chain. The antigen remains undetermined. The CDR3 runs to 14 residues. J was trimmed by 6 bases and V by 4 bases; bases with no gene match: 9. The germline gives CDR1 LGHDT, CDR2 YNNKEL (reference sequence). This sample is part of a study of T cells after yellow fever vaccination. Study information: Preparation used SMART-Seq v4 Ultra Low Input for the low-cell-number fractions.

Study findings and constraints: Most clones from primary vaccination resurfaced after the booster (about 96% CD4, around 90% CD8). The CD4 and CD8 compartments had a small share of their clonotypes in common. When the response was secondary, it was weaker but reached its peak faster, day 5 versus 15.

TCRdb passed the 5' RACE reads through MiXCR, listing each CDR3 protein once. The sample includes just under 600,000 distinct CDR3 sequences, approximately 13% of them seen just once. This specimen was PBMCs, taken on the day of the yellow fever booster vaccination. The TCR comes from a man aged 25 to 40 who received the YFV17D yellow fever vaccine. The V gene is TRBV3-1, the J gene TRBJ2-7, with TRBD1 identical over 7 bases. The CDR3, as DNA: TGTGCCAGCAGCCGTAATCAGGGGGACCGCGAGCAGTACTTC. Translation: CASSRNQGDREQYF.